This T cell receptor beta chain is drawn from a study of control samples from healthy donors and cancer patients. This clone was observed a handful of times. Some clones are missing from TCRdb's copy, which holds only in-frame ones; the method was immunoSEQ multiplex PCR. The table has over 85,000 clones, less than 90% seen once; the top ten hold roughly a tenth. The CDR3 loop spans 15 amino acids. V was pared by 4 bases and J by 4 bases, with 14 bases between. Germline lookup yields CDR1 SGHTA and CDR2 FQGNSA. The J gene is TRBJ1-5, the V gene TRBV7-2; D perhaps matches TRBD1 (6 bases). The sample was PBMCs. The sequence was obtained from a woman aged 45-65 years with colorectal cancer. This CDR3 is CASSSHGGANQPQHF. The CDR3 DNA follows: TGTGCCAGCAGCTCCCACGGGGGCGCGAATCAGCCCCAGCATTTT.